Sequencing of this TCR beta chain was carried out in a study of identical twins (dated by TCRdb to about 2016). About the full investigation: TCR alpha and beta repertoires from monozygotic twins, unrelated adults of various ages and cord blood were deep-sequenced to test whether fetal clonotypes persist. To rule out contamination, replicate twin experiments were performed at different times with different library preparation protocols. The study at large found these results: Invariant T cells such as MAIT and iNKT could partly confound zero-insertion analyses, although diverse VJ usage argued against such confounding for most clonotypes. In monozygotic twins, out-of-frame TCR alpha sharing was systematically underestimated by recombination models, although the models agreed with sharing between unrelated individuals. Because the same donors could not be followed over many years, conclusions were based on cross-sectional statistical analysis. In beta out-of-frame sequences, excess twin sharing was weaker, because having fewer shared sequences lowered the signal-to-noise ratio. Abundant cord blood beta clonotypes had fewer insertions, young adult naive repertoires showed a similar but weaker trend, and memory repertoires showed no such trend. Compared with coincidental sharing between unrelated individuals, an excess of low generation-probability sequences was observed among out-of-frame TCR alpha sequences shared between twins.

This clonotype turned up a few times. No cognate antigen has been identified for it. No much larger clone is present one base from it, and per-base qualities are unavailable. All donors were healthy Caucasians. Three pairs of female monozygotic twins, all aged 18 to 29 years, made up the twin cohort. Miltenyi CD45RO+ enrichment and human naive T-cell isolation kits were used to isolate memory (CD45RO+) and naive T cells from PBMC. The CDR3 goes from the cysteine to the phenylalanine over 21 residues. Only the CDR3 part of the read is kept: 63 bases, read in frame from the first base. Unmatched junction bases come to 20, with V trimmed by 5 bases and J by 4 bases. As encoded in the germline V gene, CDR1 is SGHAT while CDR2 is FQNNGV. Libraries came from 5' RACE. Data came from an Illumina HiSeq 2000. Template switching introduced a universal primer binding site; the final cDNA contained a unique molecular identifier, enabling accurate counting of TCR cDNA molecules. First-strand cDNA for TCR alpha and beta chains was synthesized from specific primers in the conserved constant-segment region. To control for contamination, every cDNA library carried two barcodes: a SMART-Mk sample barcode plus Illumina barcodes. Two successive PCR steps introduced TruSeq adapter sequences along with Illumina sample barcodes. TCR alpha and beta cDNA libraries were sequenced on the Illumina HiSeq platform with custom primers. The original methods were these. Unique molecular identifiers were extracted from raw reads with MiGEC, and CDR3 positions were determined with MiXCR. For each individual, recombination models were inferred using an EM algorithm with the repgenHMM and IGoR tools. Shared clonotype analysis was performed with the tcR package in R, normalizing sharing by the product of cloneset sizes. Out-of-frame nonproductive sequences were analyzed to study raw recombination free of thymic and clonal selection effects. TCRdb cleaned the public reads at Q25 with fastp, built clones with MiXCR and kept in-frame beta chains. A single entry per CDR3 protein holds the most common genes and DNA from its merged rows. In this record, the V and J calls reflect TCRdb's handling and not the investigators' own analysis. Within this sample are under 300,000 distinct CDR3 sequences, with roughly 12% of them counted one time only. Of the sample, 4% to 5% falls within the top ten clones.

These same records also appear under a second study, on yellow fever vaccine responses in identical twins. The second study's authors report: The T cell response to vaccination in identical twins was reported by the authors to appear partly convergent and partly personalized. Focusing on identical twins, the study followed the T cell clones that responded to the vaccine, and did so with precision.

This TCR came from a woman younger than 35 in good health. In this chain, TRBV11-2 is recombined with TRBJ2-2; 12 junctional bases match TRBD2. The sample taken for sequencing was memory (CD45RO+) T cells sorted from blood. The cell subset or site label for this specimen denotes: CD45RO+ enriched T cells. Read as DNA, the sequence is TGTGCCAGCAGCGAAGATCCTTTACTAGCGGGGGGCCCCCGCGGCACCGGGGAGCTGTTTTTT. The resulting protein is CASSEDPLLAGGPRGTGELFF.